The clone carrying this TCR beta chain has a handful of counts. Its antigen is still unknown. The TCR alpha and TCR beta cDNA libraries, bearing sample barcodes and UMIs, were generated by 5'RACE using constant-segment primers. TCRdb reanalysed the 5' RACE reads using MiXCR and keeps one entry per CDR3 protein. The table includes 85,000 to 120,000 distinct CDR3 sequences, about 18% detected once. Germline V CDR1 and CDR2: SQVTM, ANQGSEA. V lost 2 bases, J lost 3 bases, and 2 bases stayed unmatched. The CDR3 has 14 residues. This entry belongs to a study of T-cell memory formation after mild COVID-19. Regarding the study as a whole: Among clones contracting day 15 to 85, CD4/CD8 was balanced, whereas later expanders leaned CD4+. CD4+ clones that contracted lay mainly in CM and EM; CD8+ ones lay in EMRA.

The TCR comes from an adult woman who had mild COVID-19 (a few samples of this study predate the infection). Cell type and time point are not known. The sample was PBMCs or a T cell subset sorted from them (not recorded which). The V gene is TRBV29-1, the J gene TRBJ2-3; 10 bases fit TRBD2. The CDR3 DNA is TGCAGCGTTGAAATAGCGGGAGGTACAGATACGCAGTATTTT. It codes for CSVEIAGGTDTQYF.